This T cell receptor (beta chain) was observed in a study of early T cells in non-severe SARS-CoV-2 infection. Overall study findings and caveats: CD4 and private specificities were missed by VDJdb matching, which favored anti-spike CD8 responses.

Attached unique molecular identifiers marked individual cDNA molecules. TCRdb used MiXCR to reprocess the 5' RACE reads, holding one entry per CDR3 protein. In the table there are some 40,000 distinct CDR3 sequences, 4.5% to 7% of which are singletons. This clonotype was detected many times. Its target is unknown. Germline V gives CDR1 MGHRA, CDR2 YSYEKL. Trimming cost V 0 bases and J 0 bases, with 14 bases left between them. The CDR3 consists of 17 residues. The source was whole blood, collected at baseline. The chain combines TRBV4-1 with TRBJ2-5; maybe TRBD1 (6 bases). The origin of this receptor is an adult who was a healthcare worker with PCR-confirmed SARS-CoV-2 infection or an uninfected control (not recorded which). The CDR3 region has the DNA TGCGCCAGCAGCCAAGATCTAGAGACAGGAGACCAAGAGACCCAGTACTTC. The encoded protein is CASSQDLETGDQETQYF.